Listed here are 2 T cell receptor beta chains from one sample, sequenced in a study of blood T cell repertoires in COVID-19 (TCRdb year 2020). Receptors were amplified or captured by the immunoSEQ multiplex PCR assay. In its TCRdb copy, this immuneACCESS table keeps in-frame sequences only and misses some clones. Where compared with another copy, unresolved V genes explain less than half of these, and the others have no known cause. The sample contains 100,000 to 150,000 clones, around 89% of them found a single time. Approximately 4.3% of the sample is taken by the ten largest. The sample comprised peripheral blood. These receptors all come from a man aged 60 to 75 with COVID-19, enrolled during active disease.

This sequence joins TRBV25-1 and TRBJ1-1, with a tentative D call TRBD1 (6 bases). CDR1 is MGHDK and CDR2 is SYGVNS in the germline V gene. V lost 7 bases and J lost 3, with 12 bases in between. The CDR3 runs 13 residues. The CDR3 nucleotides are TGTGCCAGCACCGCCAGGGGTCACACTGAAGCTTTCTTT. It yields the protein CASTARGHTEAFF.

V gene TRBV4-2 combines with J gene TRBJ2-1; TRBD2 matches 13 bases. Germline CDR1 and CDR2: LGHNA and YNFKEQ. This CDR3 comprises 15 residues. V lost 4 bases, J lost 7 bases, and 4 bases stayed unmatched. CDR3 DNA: TGTGCCAGCAGCCTAACTAGCGGGGGGGAAAATGAGCAGTTCTTC. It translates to CASSLTSGGENEQFF.